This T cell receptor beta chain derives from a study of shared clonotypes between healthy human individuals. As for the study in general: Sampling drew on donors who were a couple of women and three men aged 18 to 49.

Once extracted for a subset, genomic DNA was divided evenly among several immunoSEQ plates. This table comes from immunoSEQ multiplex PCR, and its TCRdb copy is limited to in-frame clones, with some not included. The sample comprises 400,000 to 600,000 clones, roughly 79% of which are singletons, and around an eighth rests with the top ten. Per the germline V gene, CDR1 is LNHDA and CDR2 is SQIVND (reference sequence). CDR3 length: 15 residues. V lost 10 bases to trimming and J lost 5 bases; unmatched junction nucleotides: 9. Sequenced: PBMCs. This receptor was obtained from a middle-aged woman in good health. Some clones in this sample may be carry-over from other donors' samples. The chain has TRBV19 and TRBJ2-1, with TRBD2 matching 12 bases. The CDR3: CATLKRTSGDNEQFF. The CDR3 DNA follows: TGTGCCACCCTAAAAAGGACTAGCGGGGACAATGAGCAGTTCTTC. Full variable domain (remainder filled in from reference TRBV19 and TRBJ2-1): DGGITQSPKYLFRKEGQNVTLSCEQNLNHDAMYWYRQDPGQGLRLIYYSQIVNDFQKGDIAEGYSVSREKKESFPLTVTSAQKNPTAFYLCATLKRTSGDNEQFFGPGTRLTVL.